A single sample is the source of the 16 T cell receptor beta chains below, sequenced in a study of T cell changes during pregnancy in multiple sclerosis. Sequenced by immunoSEQ multiplex PCR; TCRdb stores in-frame clones only, minus some. This sample yields more than 70,000 clones, of which about nine tenths are seen a single time; under 2% belongs to the top ten. The sample was peripheral blood, taken after pregnancy. These receptors were taken from a female donor in good health, enrolled as a control in a pregnancy study.

The chain has TRBV27 and TRBJ1-1; possibly TRBD1 for D (6 bases). The ends were cut back, 8 bases at V and 8 bases at J, with 21 bases in the middle. Germline assignment: CDR1 MNHEY and CDR2 SMNVEV (reference sequence). CDR3 length: 14 amino acids. CDR3 residues: CASGASGRGPEAFF. CDR3 sequence (DNA): TGTGCCAGCGGAGCCTCAGGCAGGGGCCCAGAAGCTTTCTTT.

The chain employs TRBV5-4 and TRBJ2-7, with TRBD1 matching 7 bases. The CDR3 covers 13 residues. Germline V gene lookup returns CDR1 SGHNT and CDR2 YYREEE (reference sequence). Unmatched junction bases numbered 7, after V lost 4 bases and J lost 6 bases. CDR3: CASSRSGGPEQYF. CDR3 coding DNA: TGTGCCAGCAGCCGGTCAGGGGGTCCCGAGCAGTACTTC.

V gene TRBV6-5 combines with J gene TRBJ1-1; D is unresolved. Germline V lookup: CDR1 MNHEY, CDR2 SVGAGI. The CDR3 is 13 amino acids. V was cut by 0 bases and J by 3 bases, with 5 bases left in between. The CDR3 loop reads CASSYSRHTEAFF. The CDR3 nucleotides read TGTGCCAGCAGTTACTCGAGGCACACTGAAGCTTTCTTT.

This chain links TRBV7-2 with TRBJ2-7; tentatively, D is TRBD1 (7 bases). V was pared by 3 bases and J by 9 bases, with 12 bases between. The CDR3 is made up of 12 amino acids. Per germline, CDR1 SGHTA and CDR2 FQGNSA. The CDR3: CASSLEGAWQYF. The CDR3 DNA reads as TGTGCCAGCAGCTTGGAGGGGGCGTGGCAGTACTTC.

The V and J genes are TRBV5-6 and TRBJ1-6; 7 bases fit TRBD1. The CDR3 contains 16 residues. The V gene end was trimmed by 4 bases and the J gene end by 5 bases; junction bases not matched to a gene: 9. Germline V gene lookup returns CDR1 SGHDT and CDR2 YYEEEE. The CDR3 here is CASSLTGQADNSPLHF. The CDR3, as DNA: TGTGCCAGCAGCCTTACTGGACAGGCTGATAATTCACCCCTCCACTTT.

This CDR3 is CASSFRQVIETQYF. The CDR3 DNA reads as TGTGCCAGCAGTTTTAGACAGGTCATTGAGACCCAGTACTTC. V gene TRBV28 combines with J gene TRBJ2-5; tentatively, D is TRBD1 (6 bases). The V gene's germline CDR1 is MDHEN and CDR2 SYDVKM. V was cut by 3 bases and J by 5 bases, with 13 bases left in between. The CDR3 is 14 amino acids. The variable domain in full, with the rest retrieved from reference TRBV28 and TRBJ2-5, is DVKVTQSSRYLVKRTGEKVFLECVQDMDHENMFWYRQDPGLGLRLIYFSYDVKMKEKGDIPEGYSVSREKKERFSLILESASTNQTSMYLCASSFRQVIETQYFGPGTRLLVL.

In its sample, this clone was seen once. CDR3 DNA: TGCGCCAGCAGCCAAGTGACTCGGACAAATTCACCCCTCCACTTT. The encoded protein is CASSQVTRTNSPLHF. V is TRBV4-3 and J is TRBJ1-6, with D possibly being TRBD1 (5 bases). Germline lookup yields CDR1 LGHNA and CDR2 YSLEER. V was clipped by 1 base and J by 7 bases, with 11 bases between them. This CDR3 has 15 residues.

On this clone: The sample contains more than one DNA sequence encoding this CDR3. This chain joins TRBV19 and TRBJ1-5; D is perhaps TRBD1 (5 bases). This CDR3 is built from 14 residues. The germline V and J ends were trimmed by 5 bases and 0 bases, with 8 bases remaining between them. Germline V gene lookup returns CDR1 LNHDA and CDR2 SQIVND (reference sequence). CDR3 in amino acids: CASSRDYSNQPQHF. CDR3 sequence (DNA): TGTGCCAGTAGTCGGGACTATAGCAATCAGCCCCAGCATTTT.

The chain is built from TRBV27 and TRBJ1-6, with 8 bases aligning to TRBD1. CDR1 MNHEY and CDR2 SMNVEV come from the germline V gene (reference sequence). The CDR3 is 16 residues long. J lost 9 bases, V lost 2 bases, and 9 bases had no gene match. The DNA of the CDR3 is TGTGCCAGCAGTTTACGGACAGGGCCCGCCCTTTCACCCCTCCACTTT. Residues: CASSLRTGPALSPLHF.

CDR3 loop: CASSLDGTEAFF. Here the CDR3 DNA reads TGTGCCAGCAGTTTAGACGGGACTGAAGCTTTCTTT. The J gene is TRBJ1-1, the V gene TRBV27; the D is unclear. CDR3 length: 12 amino acids. The V and J ends lost 2 bases and 5 bases respectively, with 6 bases between them. The germline CDR1 and CDR2 sequences are MNHEY and SMNVEV (reference sequence).

The chain is built from TRBV18 and TRBJ1-3; perhaps TRBD1 as D (5 bases). With 8 bases removed from V and 1 base from J, the gap between germline ends came to 15 bases. The germline CDR1 and CDR2 sequences are KGHSH and LQKENI. The CDR3 sequence is 15 residues long. CDR3 sequence: CASQRSQGSGNTIYF. The CDR3 nucleotides are TGTGCCAGCCAGAGGTCCCAGGGATCTGGAAACACCATATATTTT. The full variable domain, completed using reference TRBV18 and TRBJ1-3, is NAGVMQNPRHLVRRRGQEARLRCSPMKGHSHVYWYRQLPEEGLKFMVYLQKENIIDESGMPKERFSAEFPKEGPSILRIQQVVRGDSAAYFCASQRSQGSGNTIYFGEGSWLTVV.

J is TRBJ2-1 and V is TRBV7-3; 10 bases align to TRBD2. Germline lookup yields CDR1 SGHTA and CDR2 FQGTGA. CDR3 size: 14 residues. V gave up 2 bases and J gave up 7 bases; unmatched junction bases: 2. CDR3 sequence: CASSLLAGANEQFF. The DNA of the CDR3 is TGTGCCAGCAGCTTACTAGCGGGGGCGAATGAGCAGTTCTTC.

This chain uses TRBV7-9 with TRBJ1-1; 8 bases agree with TRBD1. Germline CDR1 reads SEHNR; CDR2 reads FQNEAQ (reference sequence). The V segment lost 5 bases and the J segment 4 bases; nucleotides outside the gene matches: 9. The CDR3 runs 15 residues. Here the CDR3 reads CASSPRTGWGTEAFF. The CDR3 DNA reads as TGTGCCAGCAGCCCTCGGACAGGGTGGGGCACTGAAGCTTTCTTT. The whole variable domain, filled in from reference TRBV7-9 and TRBJ1-1, reads DTGVSQNPRHKITKRGQNVTFRCDPISEHNRLYWYRQTLGQGPEFLTYFQNEAQLEKSRLLSDRFSAERPKGSFSTLEIQRTEQGDSAMYLCASSPRTGWGTEAFFGQGTRLTVV.

The chain employs TRBV7-2 and TRBJ2-3, with a weak D call TRBD2 (7 bases). Germline V gives CDR1 SGHTA, CDR2 FQGNSA. There are 14 residues in the CDR3. V was pared by 5 bases and J by 3 bases, with 12 bases between. CDR3: CASSRGALTDTQYF. DNA of the CDR3: TGTGCCAGCAGCCGGGGGGCCCTAACAGATACGCAGTATTTT.

V usage is TRBV18 and J usage is TRBJ2-7, with TRBD1 identical over 7 bases. CDR1 KGHSH and CDR2 LQKENI come from the germline V gene. The CDR3 spans 14 residues. V lost 2 bases, J lost 3 bases, and 4 bases stayed unmatched. CDR3 coding DNA: TGTGCCAGCTCACCAACGACAGGGCGCTACGAGCAGTACTTC. Translating gives CASSPTTGRYEQYF.

The J gene is TRBJ1-5, the V gene TRBV4-2; D is perhaps TRBD1 (5 bases). Germline V CDR1 and CDR2: LGHNA, YNFKEQ. There are 15 residues in the CDR3. V lost 0 bases to trimming and J lost 7 bases, with 13 bases between them. The CDR3 bases are TGTGCCAGCAGCCAAGATTCGGGGGGTAGACAGCCCCAGCATTTT. Its translation: CASSQDSGGRQPQHF.